Listed here are 18 T cell receptor beta chains from one sample, sequenced in a study of blood T cell repertoires in COVID-19. Assay used: immunoSEQ multiplex PCR; TCRdb lists only in-frame clones, some missing. In the table there are about 190,000 clones, about 83% of which are singletons. The sample was PBMCs or T cells enriched from blood (not recorded which). These receptors were taken from a man in his forties or fifties with acute COVID-19.

The chain carries TRBV19 and TRBJ2-1, with D hard to call. The V gene lost 3 bases and the J gene lost 8 bases, with 23 bases spanning the gap. This CDR3 has 17 amino acids. Germline V gene sequence: CDR1 LNHDA, CDR2 SQIVND (reference sequence). In nucleotides, the CDR3 is TGTGCCAGTAGTATTTGGATCGCGGCCTCCTCGTTGGATGAGCAGTTCTTC. This encodes CASSIWIAASSLDEQFF.

This clone was seen many times. The genes are TRBV30 and TRBJ1-2; D is unclear. This CDR3 spans 12 amino acids. V was clipped by 4 bases and J by 0 bases, with 6 bases between them. Germline loops: CDR1 GTSNPN, CDR2 SVGIG (reference sequence). Written as DNA, the CDR3 is TGTGCCTGGACCCACACTAACTATGGCTACACCTTC. Amino acid sequence: CAWTHTNYGYTF.

The V and J genes are TRBV9 and TRBJ1-4; 9 positions agree with TRBD1. Germline assignment: CDR1 SGDLS and CDR2 YYNGEE. The CDR3 covers 15 residues. V shed 3 bases and J 8 bases; nucleotides not matched to a gene: 8. Written as DNA, the CDR3 is TGTGCCAGCAGCGGCTCCGGGACAGGGAAAGAAAAACTGTTTTTT. It specifies CASSGSGTGKEKLFF.

The table lists this clone with a count of one. The chain recombines TRBV24-1 with TRBJ1-1, with 11 positions matching TRBD1. J gave up 5 bases and V 7 bases, and 2 bases lay outside the gene matches. CDR1 is KGHDR, CDR2 SFDVKD, per germline. The CDR3 length is 13 residues. CDR3 region: CATRGQGATEAFF. The CDR3 DNA sequence: TGTGCCACCAGAGGACAGGGGGCAACTGAAGCTTTCTTT.

The rearrangement uses TRBV28 and TRBJ2-4, with TRBD2 matching over 8 bases. The V and J ends lost 5 bases and 2 bases, in that order; junction bases with no gene match: 11. The CDR3 extends over 17 amino acids. CDR1 is MDHEN, CDR2 SYDVKM, per germline. CDR3 region: CASSPWGAGVTKNIQYF. The DNA of the CDR3 is TGTGCCAGCAGTCCCTGGGGAGCGGGAGTAACCAAAAACATTCAGTACTTC. Variable domain in full (rest from reference TRBV28 and TRBJ2-4): DVKVTQSSRYLVKRTGEKVFLECVQDMDHENMFWYRQDPGLGLRLIYFSYDVKMKEKGDIPEGYSVSREKKERFSLILESASTNQTSMYLCASSPWGAGVTKNIQYFGAGTRLSVL.

This chain links TRBV18 with TRBJ2-3; tentatively, D is TRBD1 (6 bases). The CDR3 length is 14 residues. In germline, CDR1 is KGHSH, CDR2 LQKENI. Trimming shortened V by 4 bases and J by 2 bases, and 10 bases separated the two germline ends. DNA for the CDR3: TGTGCCAGCTCACTGGACAGTTACACAGATACGCAGTATTTT. Translating gives CASSLDSYTDTQYF.

The V call is TRBV2, the J call TRBJ2-3, with TRBD2 matching 9 bases. The ends lost 2 bases at V and 4 bases at J; junction bases unmatched: 10. CDR1 SNHLY and CDR2 FYNNEI come from the germline V gene. The CDR3 contains 17 residues. The CDR3 here is CASSETAGLAQSDTQYF. CDR3 nucleotide sequence: TGTGCCAGCAGTGAAACGGCGGGACTAGCACAATCAGATACGCAGTATTTT.

This clone was picked up a small number of times. The V and J genes are TRBV7-2 and TRBJ1-2, with D possibly TRBD1 on 5 matching bases. The CDR3 runs to 13 residues. The V gene's germline CDR1 is SGHTA and CDR2 FQGNSA. Deletions cut 1 base from V and 7 bases from J, with 10 bases between. The CDR3 sequence is CASSLGSQGGYTF. DNA of the CDR3: TGTGCCAGCAGCTTAGGAAGCCAGGGTGGCTACACCTTC.

The rearrangement links TRBV11-1 to TRBJ2-3; D is perhaps TRBD2 (5 bases). The CDR3 covers 14 residues. Trimming cost V 5 bases and J 2 bases, with 11 bases left between them. Germline CDR1 is SGHAT and CDR2 is FQDESV (reference sequence). DNA for the CDR3: TGTGCCAGCAGCCCCGGGGTGGACACAGATACGCAGTATTTT. Translation gives CASSPGVDTDTQYF.

This clone showed up just once. The CDR3 protein is CASSGQEGSGSPLHF. In DNA, the CDR3 is TGCGCCAGCTCGGGCCAAGAGGGCTCCGGATCACCCCTCCACTTT. This sequence joins TRBV5-1 and TRBJ1-6; D gene ambiguous. This CDR3 is built from 15 residues. V was trimmed by 7 bases and J by 10 bases, leaving 21 bases between them. Germline CDR1 and CDR2: SGHRS and YFSETQ. Together with reference TRBV5-1 and TRBJ1-6, the CDR3 gives the full variable domain: KAGVTQTPRYLIKTRGQQVTLSCSPISGHRSVSWYQQTPGQGLQFLFEYFSETQRNKGNFPGRFSGRQFSNSRSEMNVSTLELGDSALYLCASSGQEGSGSPLHFGNGTRLTVT.

For the CDR3, the DNA is TGTGCCAGCAGCCAAGATCTGGTAGCGGGAATTAGCTCCTACGAGCAGTACTTC. Translation gives CASSQDLVAGISSYEQYF. V usage is TRBV3-1 (or the pseudogene TRBV3-2) and J usage is TRBJ2-7, with 8 nucleotides matching TRBD2. Germline CDR1 reads LGHDT; CDR2 reads YNNKEL (reference sequence). V trimming: 0 bases; J trimming: 0 bases; junction bases outside the gene matches: 10. This CDR3 contains 18 residues.

This chain uses TRBV18 with TRBJ1-2, with D maybe TRBD1 (5 bases). V was pared by 2 bases and J by 1 base, with 11 bases between. Germline V gene lookup returns CDR1 KGHSH and CDR2 LQKENI. This CDR3 is 15 amino acids long. CDR3 sequence: CASSPTPGGNYGYTF. CDR3 bases: TGTGCCAGCTCACCAACTCCGGGGGGTAACTATGGCTACACCTTC.

This clone was observed a few times. The rearrangement joins TRBV6-5 to TRBJ1-2; D perhaps matches TRBD1 (5 bases). The CDR3 totals 14 residues. CDR1 is MNHEY, CDR2 SVGAGI, per germline. Between the trimmed V and J ends, which lost 7 bases and 5 bases, there was a span of 17 bases. In nucleotides, the CDR3 is TGTGCCAGCAAGTGGGGGACGGGACTTTATGGCTACACCTTC. Encoded protein: CASKWGTGLYGYTF.

This clone was seen more than once but under ten times. The rearrangement links TRBV27 to TRBJ2-5; maybe TRBD2 (6 bases). Germline V gives CDR1 MNHEY, CDR2 SMNVEV (reference sequence). The CDR3 totals 17 residues. Deletions cut 5 bases from V and 5 bases from J, with 24 bases between. CDR3 protein: CASSAMPSDTGGETQYF. CDR3 coding DNA: TGTGCCAGCAGTGCGATGCCTAGCGACACTGGGGGGGAGACCCAGTACTTC.

The rearrangement uses TRBV5-1 and TRBJ2-3; 13 bases agree with TRBD2. The CDR3 loop spans 16 amino acids. Looked up from germline, CDR1 is SGHRS and CDR2 is YFSETQ. V trimming: 4 bases; J trimming: 3 bases; junction bases outside the gene matches: 5. CDR3 amino acids: CASSGRLAGGTDTQYF. The CDR3, as DNA: TGCGCCAGCAGCGGACGACTAGCGGGAGGAACAGATACGCAGTATTTT.

The chain has TRBV6-5 and TRBJ1-4; no reliable D call. The CDR3 has 14 residues. Trimming took off 1 base at V and 4 bases at J, with 7 bases between the two ends. Germline V gene sequence: CDR1 MNHEY, CDR2 SVGAGI. Written as DNA, the CDR3 is TGTGCCAGCAGTTACTTCGGGATTAATGAAAAACTGTTTTTT. Translating gives CASSYFGINEKLFF.

The chain recombines TRBV27 with TRBJ2-1; 7 bases are shared with TRBD2. CDR3 length: 15 residues. The trim removed 4 bases at V and 7 bases at J, leaving 10 bases unmatched. Looked up from germline, CDR1 is MNHEY and CDR2 is SMNVEV (reference sequence). The DNA for the CDR3 is TGTGCCAGCAGTTCCCCATGGACTAGAAAGAATGAGCAGTTCTTC. It yields the protein CASSSPWTRKNEQFF.

As concerns this clone: Within the sample, other DNA sequences also encode this same CDR3. V and J are TRBV3-1 (or the pseudogene TRBV3-2) and TRBJ2-7; D call uncertain. The germline gives CDR1 LGHDT, CDR2 YNNKEL (reference sequence). The CDR3 is made up of 11 amino acids. The V end was cut by 3 bases, the J end by 7 bases, with 7 bases between. The CDR3 region is CASSQAVEQYF. DNA for the CDR3: TGTGCCAGCAGCCAGGCCGTAGAGCAGTACTTC.